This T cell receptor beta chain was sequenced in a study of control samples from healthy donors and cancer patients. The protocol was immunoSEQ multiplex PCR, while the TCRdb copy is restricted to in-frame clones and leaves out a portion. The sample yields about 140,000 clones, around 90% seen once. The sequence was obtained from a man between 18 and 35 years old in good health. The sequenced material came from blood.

This CDR3 reads CASSQVRGDLYGYTF. The CDR3 DNA is TGTGCCAGCAGCCAAGTCAGGGGGGATCTCTATGGCTACACCTTC. This chain uses TRBV14 with TRBJ1-2; 7 bases align to TRBD1. V shed 1 base, J shed 4 bases, and the junction held 6 bases outside the gene matches. Germline loops: CDR1 SGHDN, CDR2 FVKESK. The length of the CDR3 is 15 residues.